This T cell receptor (beta chain) appears in the sequencing data of a study of T cells in Graves' hyperthyroidism and ophthalmopathy. This clonotype was detected a few times. Researchers amplified the TCR beta CDR3 regions from RNA transcripts. Initially, a first-round RT-PCR of the TCR CDR3 employed the HTBI primer set. TCRdb itself ran the multiplex PCR reads through MiXCR, one entry per CDR3 protein. Of about 640,000 distinct CDR3 sequences listed, about 20% are singletons. Uncontrolled infection, other autoimmune disease, pregnancy and lactation each barred patients from inclusion. Fresh peripheral blood, 10 ml, was the source of the PBMCs. The J segment lost 1 base and the V segment lost 5 bases, leaving 6 bases of the junction unmatched. This CDR3 spans 15 amino acids. The germline V gene has CDR1 SEHNR and CDR2 FQNEAQ (reference sequence).

The receptor was derived from a man younger than 40 with Graves' ophthalmopathy. Sequencing input: blood. The chain carries TRBV7-9 and TRBJ2-3; 7 bases map to TRBD1. Here the CDR3 reads CASSQGDRRTDTQYF. The CDR3 DNA is TGTGCCAGCAGCCAGGGGGACAGACGCACAGATACGCAGTATTTT.